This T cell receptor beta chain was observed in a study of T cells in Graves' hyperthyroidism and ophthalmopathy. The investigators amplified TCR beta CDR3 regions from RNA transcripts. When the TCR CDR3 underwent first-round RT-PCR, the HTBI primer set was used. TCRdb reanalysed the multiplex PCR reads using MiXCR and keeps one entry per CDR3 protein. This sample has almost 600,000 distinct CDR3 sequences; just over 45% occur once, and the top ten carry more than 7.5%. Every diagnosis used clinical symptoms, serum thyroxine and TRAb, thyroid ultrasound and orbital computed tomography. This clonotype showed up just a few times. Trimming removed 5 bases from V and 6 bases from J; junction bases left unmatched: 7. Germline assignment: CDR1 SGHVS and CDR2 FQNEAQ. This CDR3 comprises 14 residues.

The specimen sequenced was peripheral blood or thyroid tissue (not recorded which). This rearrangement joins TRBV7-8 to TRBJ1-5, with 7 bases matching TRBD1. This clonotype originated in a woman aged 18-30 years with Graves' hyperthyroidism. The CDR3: CASSRQGWSQPQHF. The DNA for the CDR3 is TGTGCCAGCAGCCGACAGGGATGGAGTCAGCCCCAGCATTTT.